The text below deals with one T cell receptor (beta chain). Measured with immunoSEQ multiplex PCR; TCRdb has only the in-frame clones, and not every one. This sample has more than 2 million clones, with 93% found just once. This record comes from a study of shared clonotypes between healthy human individuals. Study-wide background: CD4 naive and CD4 memory each took three plates per donor, while CD8 naive took two and CD8 memory one.

Trimming stripped 3 bases from V and 1 base from J, with 9 bases between. This CDR3 contains 14 residues. The germline CDR1 and CDR2 sequences are LNHDA and SQIVND (reference sequence). Cells designated naive CD8 were CD45RO-negative and were positively selected for CCR7, with terminally differentiated effector memory CD45RA+ cells excluded. J is TRBJ1-1 and V is TRBV19; perhaps TRBD1 as D (6 bases). The sample consisted of naive CD8+ T cells from PBMCs. The TCR originated in a man in his late teens or twenties in good health. Some clones in this sample may be carry-over from other donors' samples. CDR3 in amino acids: CASSIWDKNTEAFF. CDR3 nucleotides: TGTGCCAGTAGTATTTGGGACAAGAACACTGAAGCTTTCTTT.